Described below is a single TCR beta chain sequence and its context. The antigen is undetermined. The data stem from a study of regulatory T cells in long-lasting Graves disease. Construction of TCR beta libraries relied on iRepertoire HTBI primers and on Arm-PCR targeting CDR3 regions. MiXCR was run by TCRdb on the multiplex PCR reads, yielding one entry per CDR3 protein. This table has about 210,000 distinct CDR3 sequences, roughly a fifth appearing once. Overall study findings and caveats: The small sample size may have reduced accuracy.

The CDR3 loop spans 16 amino acids. CDR1 is SGHRS, CDR2 YFSETQ, per germline. Between the trimmed V and J ends, which lost 4 bases and 2 bases, there was a span of 18 bases. Time point: newly diagnosed GD, antithyroid drugs for less than 3 months. PBMCs were the source of the RNA used for TCR sequencing. Separately, the same data were catalogued under a study of T cells in Graves' hyperthyroidism and ophthalmopathy. From that report: A set of HTBI primers served as the primers for a first-round RT-PCR of the TCR CDR3. Ophthalmopathy got predicted by the model a median approximately six months before its onset.

The chain employs TRBV5-1 and TRBJ2-5; possible D gene TRBD2, 6 bases. The input for sequencing was peripheral blood mononuclear cells (PBMCs), taken at new diagnosis, from a patient treated with antithyroid drugs. The sequence was obtained from a woman aged 25 to 45 with Graves disease. The CDR3 loop is CASSPVRPGLQETQYF. In nucleotides, the CDR3 is TGCGCCAGCAGCCCGGTCCGCCCGGGACTTCAAGAGACCCAGTACTTC.